This TCR beta chain was identified during a study of Graves' ophthalmopathy and Graves' hyperthyroidism. The V segment lost 0 bases and the J segment 5 bases; nucleotides outside the gene matches: 7. CDR3 length: 14 amino acids. Per the germline V gene, CDR1 is DFQATT and CDR2 is SNEGSKA (reference sequence). Investigators amplified TCR beta CDR3 regions from RNA transcripts. The first-round RT-PCR employed HTBI primers together with the Qiagen OneStep RT-PCR kit. A multiplex PCR was then performed as the second round. TCRdb itself ran the multiplex PCR reads through MiXCR, one entry per CDR3 protein. The table records roughly 500,000 distinct CDR3 sequences, around an eighth of them present only once.

This clonotype was sampled from a woman in her twenties or thirties with Graves' ophthalmopathy. Sequenced input: blood. The chain recombines TRBV20-1 with TRBJ2-7; the match to TRBD1 covers 7 bases. CDR3 sequence: CSARDQDRVDEQYF. Written as DNA, the CDR3 is TGCAGTGCTAGAGACCAAGACAGGGTTGACGAGCAGTACTTC.